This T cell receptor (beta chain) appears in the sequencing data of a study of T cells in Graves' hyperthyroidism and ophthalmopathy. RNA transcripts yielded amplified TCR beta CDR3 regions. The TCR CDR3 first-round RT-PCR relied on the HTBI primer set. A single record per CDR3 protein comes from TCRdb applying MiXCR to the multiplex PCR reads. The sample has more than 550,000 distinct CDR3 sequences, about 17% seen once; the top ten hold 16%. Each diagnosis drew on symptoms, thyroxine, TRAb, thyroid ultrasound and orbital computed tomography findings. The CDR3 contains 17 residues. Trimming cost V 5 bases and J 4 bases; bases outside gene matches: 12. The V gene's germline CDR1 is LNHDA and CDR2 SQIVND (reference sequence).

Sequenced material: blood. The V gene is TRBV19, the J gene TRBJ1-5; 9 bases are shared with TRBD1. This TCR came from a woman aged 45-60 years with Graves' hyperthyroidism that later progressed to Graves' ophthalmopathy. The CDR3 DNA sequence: TGTGCCAGTAGTCCCACAACAGGGGGCCGTTCGAATCAGCCCCAGCATTTT. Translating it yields CASSPTTGGRSNQPQHF.